This T cell receptor (beta chain) was recorded in a study of cytotoxic CD8 clonotypes in ibrutinib-treated CLL. At the level of the study: Ten to eleven relapsed/refractory, approximately 15 treatment-naive; under 18 IGHV unmutated. Broader study findings: Clonality increased at ibrutinib response, then returned toward baseline at progression.

On this clone: Its cognate antigen is unknown.

Trimming cost V 5 bases and J 2 bases; bases outside gene matches: 8. The length of the CDR3 is 15 residues. Germline lookup yields CDR1 SGHTA and CDR2 FQGTGA. The sequencing depth, 1 in 200,000 to 1 in 1 million T cells, was the target. Sequenced by immunoSEQ multiplex PCR; TCRdb stores in-frame clones only, minus some. Of approximately 210,000 clones listed, 72% are singletons. Frozen PBMC stocks contributed 2 to 2.5 micrograms of genomic DNA to the TCR beta libraries. The sequence derives from a human donor with chronic lymphocytic leukemia. The chain combines TRBV7-3 with TRBJ1-2; 7 bases agree with TRBD1. Sequencing used PBMCs, obtained after 24 months of ibrutinib treatment. The DNA for the CDR3 is TGTGCCAGCAGCCGCCCAAGGACAGGAAACTATGGCTACACCTTC. Translating gives CASSRPRTGNYGYTF.